The 8 T cell receptor beta chains below come from one sample, sequenced in a study of blood T cell repertoires in COVID-19. Some clones are missing from TCRdb's copy, which holds only in-frame ones; the method was immunoSEQ multiplex PCR. The repertoire holds around 210,000 clones, with approximately 85% as singletons. Sequencing was performed on peripheral blood. These receptors were collected from a man aged 45-65 years with COVID-19, enrolled during active disease.

The V and J genes are TRBV27 and TRBJ2-3; 9 bases match TRBD2. V lost 2 bases to trimming and J lost 7 bases; unmatched junction nucleotides: 7. This CDR3 is 15 amino acids long. CDR1 MNHEY and CDR2 SMNVEV come from the germline V gene (reference sequence). The CDR3: CASSLAGGAKNTQYF. The CDR3 DNA sequence: TGTGCCAGCAGTTTAGCGGGGGGGGCGAAGAATACGCAGTATTTT.

This clone has a single count. The genes are TRBV11-3 and TRBJ1-1; D not certain. CDR1 is SGHNT and CDR2 is YENEEA in the germline V gene. V lost 5 bases and J lost 4, with 14 bases in between. CDR3 size: 14 residues. CDR3 coding DNA: TGTGCCAGCAGCAACGGACCGCGGGGCACTGAAGCTTTCTTT. This codes for CASSNGPRGTEAFF.

V and J are TRBV10-3 and TRBJ1-3; D uncertain. This CDR3 contains 15 residues. V dropped 2 bases and J dropped 0 bases, with 8 bases sitting between them. Germline V gene data show CDR1 as ENHRY and CDR2 as SYGVKD. This CDR3 is CAISEVHSSGNTIYF. The CDR3 DNA is TGTGCCATCAGTGAGGTCCACTCCTCTGGAAACACCATATATTTT.

CDR3 amino acids: CATSDRGQGGRTQYF. In nucleotides, the CDR3 is TGTGCCACCAGTGATAGAGGACAGGGAGGGAGGACCCAGTACTTC. The V call is TRBV24-1, the J call TRBJ2-5, with TRBD1 as a possible D gene (8 bases). The germline V gene encodes CDR1 KGHDR and CDR2 SFDVKD. The CDR3 is 15 amino acids. Trimming cost V 3 bases and J 7 bases, with 17 bases left between them.

CDR3 residues: CASSPTGFNTGELFF. Written as DNA, the CDR3 is TGTGCCAGCAGTCCGACAGGGTTCAACACCGGGGAGCTGTTTTTT. V is TRBV6-5 and J is TRBJ2-2, with TRBD1 matching 7 bases. J was trimmed by 2 bases and V by 5 bases; bases with no gene match: 5. This CDR3 has 15 amino acids. Looked up from germline, CDR1 is MNHEY and CDR2 is SVGAGI.

The chain couples TRBV19 to TRBJ1-3; unclear D gene. The V end was cut by 7 bases, the J end by 0 bases, with 10 bases between. From germline, CDR1 is LNHDA and CDR2 SQIVND (reference sequence). The CDR3 length is 14 residues. CDR3 sequence: CASIMTSSGNTIYF. The CDR3 coding sequence is TGTGCCAGTATAATGACAAGCTCTGGAAACACCATATATTTT.

The chain joins TRBV9 to TRBJ1-2; TRBD1 aligns across 8 bases. The CDR3 consists of 14 residues. In germline, CDR1 is SGDLS, CDR2 YYNGEE. J was trimmed by 4 bases and V by 4 bases; bases with no gene match: 6. The CDR3, as DNA: TGTGCCAGCAGCCCGACAGGGGACGGCTATGGCTACACCTTC. Residues: CASSPTGDGYGYTF.

This sequence joins TRBV4-3 and TRBJ2-5, with D perhaps TRBD2 (5 bases). CDR3 length: 15 amino acids. Trimming took 0 bases from V and 4 from J, leaving 12 bases between them. Germline V lookup: CDR1 LGHNA, CDR2 YSLEER. The CDR3 DNA follows: TGCGCCAGCAGCCAAGATCAGGCTAGCCGAGAGACCCAGTACTTC. Protein product: CASSQDQASRETQYF.